One and the same sample provided the 2 T cell receptor beta chains below, sequenced in a study of blood T cells in healthy people across ages. Primed by a sample-barcoded 5' primer and a J-beta primer mix, a second PCR proceeded for about 7 to 11 cycles. Via MiXCR, TCRdb re-called the 5' RACE reads, giving one row per CDR3 protein. The table has roughly 1,800,000 distinct CDR3 sequences, around half seen once. The specimen sequenced was blood. These receptors all stem from a woman in her thirties or forties in good health.

V and J are TRBV12-5 and TRBJ1-5, with D possibly TRBD1 on 5 matching bases. V lost 7 bases and J 0 bases, leaving 7 bases between the germline ends. Germline V gives CDR1 LGHNT, CDR2 FRNRAP. The CDR3 consists of 13 residues. The CDR3 region is CASATGSNQPQHF. The DNA of the CDR3 is TGTGCTAGTGCAACAGGTAGCAATCAGCCCCAGCATTTT.

This clonotype showed up just a few times. The chain recombines TRBV6-2 or TRBV6-3 with TRBJ2-1; no clear D. Germline V gene data show CDR1 as MNHEY and CDR2 as SVGEGT. The CDR3 consists of 12 residues. The V end lost 5 bases, the J end lost 8 bases, and 10 bases lay between the germline ends. The CDR3 bases are TGTGCCAGCAGTAATGCTCCCCATGAGCAGTTCTTC. Translation: CASSNAPHEQFF.